A single sample is the source of the 5 T cell receptor beta chains below, sequenced in a study of T cell responses to AZD1222 COVID-19 vaccine. Here immunoSEQ multiplex PCR was the method, and the copy in TCRdb shows in-frame clones only, minus some. The specimen's table records 150,000 or so clones. The specimen was peripheral blood. These receptors were collected from an adult in good health.

The chain combines TRBV5-3 with TRBJ2-5; 7 bases fit TRBD2. TRBV5-3 is designated an ORF whose function remains uncertain. V was pared by 5 bases and J by 3 bases, with 7 bases of the junction left unmatched. There are 14 residues in the CDR3. The CDR3 sequence: CARSWRGREETQYF. CDR3 sequence (DNA): TGTGCCAGAAGTTGGCGGGGGAGAGAAGAGACCCAGTACTTC.

The rearrangement uses TRBV6-4 and TRBJ2-1; weak D call: TRBD2 (5 bases). The CDR3 consists of 14 residues. The germline V and J ends were trimmed by 5 bases and 15 bases, with 23 bases remaining between them. Germline assignment: CDR1 MRHNA and CDR2 SNTAGT. The chain's CDR3 is CASSSKDWSPILFF. CDR3 nucleotides: TGTGCCAGCAGTTCCAAGGACTGGTCCCCTATACTGTTCTTC.

This chain connects TRBV6-5 to TRBJ1-4; D perhaps matches TRBD1 (5 bases). CDR1 is MNHEY, CDR2 SVGAGI, per germline. Trimming left V 7 bases short and J 7 bases short, with 19 bases between. This CDR3 contains 15 residues. CDR3 residues: CASTPQGGDREKLFF. The DNA for the CDR3 is TGTGCCAGCACCCCCCAAGGAGGGGATCGTGAAAAACTGTTTTTT.

This chain links TRBV2 with TRBJ1-2, with TRBD1 identical over 8 bases. Germline trimming cut 6 bases from V and 7 bases from J; bases unmatched to any gene: 10. Germline V CDR1 and CDR2: SNHLY, FYNNEI. The CDR3 length is 14 residues. This chain's CDR3 is CASSPDRGEGGYTF. In DNA form, the CDR3 reads TGTGCCAGCAGCCCCGACAGGGGAGAGGGTGGCTACACCTTC.

The chain is built from TRBV12-3 or TRBV12-4 and TRBJ2-3; D is unclear. V lost 3 bases, J lost 1 base, and 2 bases lay in between. The CDR3 is made up of 12 amino acids. CDR3 sequence: CASSLGTDTQYF. The CDR3 DNA follows: TGTGCCAGCAGTTTGGGCACAGATACGCAGTATTTT.